This TCR beta chain was identified during a study of T-cell memory formation after mild COVID-19. Study as a whole: TCR clustering was largely donor specific. Findings and caveats of the study: Day 15 to 85 contractors were CD4/CD8 balanced; later expanders leaned CD4+.

In TCRdb, the 5' RACE reads were re-called with MiXCR into one record per CDR3 protein. The table has a few hundred thousand distinct CDR3 sequences, about 17% seen once. This clonotype appeared a few times. Its antigen is not known. V was trimmed by 6 bases and J by 2 bases, leaving 17 bases between them. This CDR3 has 17 amino acids. Germline values: CDR1 MDHEN, CDR2 SYDVKM. The source material was PBMCs or a T cell subset sorted from them (not recorded which). This receptor was obtained from a man aged 18 to 30 who had mild COVID-19 (a few samples of this study predate the infection). Cell type and time point are not known. V gene TRBV28 combines with J gene TRBJ2-6; TRBD2 is a possible D gene (7 bases). CDR3 sequence reads: CASSRLAGAAGANVLTF. CDR3 sequence (DNA): TGTGCCAGCAGCCGCCTGGCGGGGGCGGCTGGGGCCAACGTCCTGACTTTC.